Following are 11 T cell receptor beta chains from one sample sequenced in a study of cytomegalovirus exposure and HLA in healthy donors. Assay: immunoSEQ multiplex PCR; the TCRdb copy retains only in-frame clones and omits some. The sample includes approximately 59,000 clones, 80% to 95% seen only once; the top ten take 5.3%. Sequencing used PBMCs. Receptors originate from a man aged 18 to 30 in good health and CMV-seropositive.

The V call is TRBV27, the J call TRBJ2-5; 15 positions match TRBD2. This CDR3 has 19 amino acids. The germline V gene encodes CDR1 MNHEY and CDR2 SMNVEV (reference sequence). V lost 4 bases to trimming and J lost 4 bases; unmatched junction nucleotides: 13. CDR3 amino acids: CASSSLGLAGGHRGETQYF. CDR3 nucleotide sequence: TGTGCCAGCAGTTCCCTGGGACTAGCGGGAGGTCATAGAGGAGAGACCCAGTACTTC.

About this clone itself: The missing conserved phenylalanine or tryptophan at the end of this CDR3 makes a read error likely. Because the CDR3's place on the DNA is in doubt, the DNA is left out and the CDR3 is given as listed by TCRdb. CDR3 sequence: CASSLRPSG. This chain connects TRBV11-3 to TRBJ1-4. The CDR3 spans 9 amino acids, including both terminal residues. The germline CDR1 and CDR2 sequences are SGHNT and YENEEA.

The chain uses TRBV25-1 and TRBJ2-2, with D perhaps matching TRBD2 (5 bases). The CDR3 totals 14 residues. Trimming left V 6 bases short and J 3 bases short, with 11 bases between. Germline CDR1 MGHDK, CDR2 SYGVNS. The CDR3 DNA is TGTGCCAGCAGCACCATGAGGGACACCGGGGAGCTGTTTTTT. Translation gives CASSTMRDTGELFF.

V usage is TRBV5-1 and J usage is TRBJ2-5; 13 bases are a match to TRBD2. V dropped 4 bases and J dropped 1; count of bases not matched to a gene: 4. Germline V gives CDR1 SGHRS, CDR2 YFSETQ. This CDR3 comprises 16 residues. DNA of the CDR3: TGCGCCAGCAGCATGGGGACTAGCGGGATCCAAGAGACCCAGTACTTC. Translating it yields CASSMGTSGIQETQYF.

The chain links TRBV6-5 to TRBJ2-1, with TRBD2 matching over 9 bases. This CDR3 has 16 amino acids. With 0 bases clipped from V and 1 base from J, the junction kept 1 base outside the gene matches. CDR1 is MNHEY, CDR2 SVGAGI, per germline. Here the CDR3 reads CASSYSAGGSYNEQFF. The DNA for the CDR3 is TGTGCCAGCAGTTACTCGGCGGGAGGGTCCTACAATGAGCAGTTCTTC.

This rearrangement joins TRBV30 to TRBJ2-6, with D maybe TRBD1 (6 bases). The germline gives CDR1 GTSNPN, CDR2 SVGIG (reference sequence). Trimming shortened V by 5 bases and J by 0 bases, and 8 bases separated the two germline ends. This CDR3 region has 14 residues. The chain's CDR3 is CAWWTDSGANVLTF. CDR3 coding DNA: TGTGCCTGGTGGACAGACTCTGGGGCCAACGTCCTGACTTTC.

The V call is TRBV10-3, the J call TRBJ2-5, with 16 bases identical to TRBD2. Trimming took 6 bases from V and 4 from J; bases not matched to a gene: 2. Germline CDR1 is ENHRY and CDR2 is SYGVKD. The CDR3 sequence is 15 residues long. The CDR3 here is CAISGTSGRGETQYF. CDR3 sequence (DNA): TGTGCCATCAGCGGGACTAGCGGGAGGGGAGAGACCCAGTACTTC.

The CDR3 protein is CASSGQTAAYSGNTIYF. CDR3 in DNA: TGTGCCAGCAGTGGTCAGACAGCCGCATACTCTGGAAACACCATATATTTT. The chain couples TRBV28 to TRBJ1-3; a weak D match, TRBD1 (5 bases). CDR3 length: 17 amino acids. Trimming left V 5 bases short and J 0 bases short, with 17 bases between. Germline CDR1 and CDR2: MDHEN and SYDVKM.

J is TRBJ1-1 and V is TRBV30, with D possibly matching TRBD1 (5 bases). Germline V gene lookup returns CDR1 GTSNPN and CDR2 SVGIG (reference sequence). This CDR3 has 13 residues. Deletions cut 0 bases from V and 1 base from J, with 6 bases between. The CDR3 coding sequence is TGTGCCTGGAGTGTGGGGCAGAACACTGAAGCTTTCTTT. Translated: CAWSVGQNTEAFF.

The chain employs TRBV4-2 and TRBJ1-5; D may be TRBD1 (6 bases). V lost 6 bases, J lost 2 bases, and 14 bases lay in between. The CDR3 sequence is 15 residues long. Per germline, CDR1 LGHNA and CDR2 YNFKEQ. CDR3 sequence reads: CASSWTENGNQPQHF. In DNA form, the CDR3 reads TGTGCCAGCAGTTGGACAGAAAATGGCAATCAGCCCCAGCATTTT.

The gene calls are TRBV29-1 and TRBJ1-5, with 7 nucleotides matching TRBD1. V lost 4 bases, J lost 7 bases, and 4 bases stayed unmatched. Looked up from germline, CDR1 is SQVTM and CDR2 is ANQGSEA. CDR3 length: 12 amino acids. CDR3 region: CSVGQGGQPQHF. The CDR3 region has the DNA TGCAGCGTTGGACAGGGCGGACAGCCCCAGCATTTT. The full variable domain, rest sourced from reference TRBV29-1 and TRBJ1-5, is SAVISQKPSRDICQRGTSLTIQCQVDSQVTMMFWYRQQPGQSLTLIATANQGSEATYESGFVIDKFPISRPNLTFSTLTVSNMSPEDSSIYLCSVGQGGQPQHFGDGTRLSIL.